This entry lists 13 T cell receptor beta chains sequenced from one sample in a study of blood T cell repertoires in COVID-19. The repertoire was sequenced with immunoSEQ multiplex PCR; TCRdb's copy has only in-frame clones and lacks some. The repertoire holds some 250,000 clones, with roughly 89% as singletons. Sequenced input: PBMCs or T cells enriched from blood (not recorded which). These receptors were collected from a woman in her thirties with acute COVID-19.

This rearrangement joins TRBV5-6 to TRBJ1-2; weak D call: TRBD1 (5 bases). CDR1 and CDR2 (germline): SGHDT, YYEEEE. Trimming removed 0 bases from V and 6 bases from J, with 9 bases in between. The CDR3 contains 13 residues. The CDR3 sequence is CASSLGGRHGYTF. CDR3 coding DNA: TGTGCCAGCAGCTTGGGGGGGAGGCATGGCTACACCTTC.

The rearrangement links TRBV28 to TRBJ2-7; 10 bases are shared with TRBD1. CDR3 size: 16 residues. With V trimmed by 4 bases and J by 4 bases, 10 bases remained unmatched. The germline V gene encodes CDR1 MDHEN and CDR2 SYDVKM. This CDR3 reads CASSSYRQGAQYEQYF. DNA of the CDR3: TGTGCCAGCAGTTCCTATCGACAGGGGGCGCAGTACGAGCAGTACTTC.

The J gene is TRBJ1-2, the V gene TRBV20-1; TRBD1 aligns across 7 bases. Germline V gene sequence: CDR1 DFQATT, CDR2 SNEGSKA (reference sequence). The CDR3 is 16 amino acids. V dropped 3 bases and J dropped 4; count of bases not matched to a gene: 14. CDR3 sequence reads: CSASYGPQGSLYGYTF. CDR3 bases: TGCAGTGCTAGTTACGGTCCACAGGGGTCTCTCTATGGCTACACCTTC.

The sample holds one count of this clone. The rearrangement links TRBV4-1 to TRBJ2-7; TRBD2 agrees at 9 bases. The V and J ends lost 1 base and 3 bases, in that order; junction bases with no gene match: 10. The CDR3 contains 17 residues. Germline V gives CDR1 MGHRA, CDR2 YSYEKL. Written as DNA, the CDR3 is TGCGCCAGCAGCCAAGGGCTTCGCGGGGGGGGATTCTACGAGCAGTACTTC. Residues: CASSQGLRGGGFYEQYF.

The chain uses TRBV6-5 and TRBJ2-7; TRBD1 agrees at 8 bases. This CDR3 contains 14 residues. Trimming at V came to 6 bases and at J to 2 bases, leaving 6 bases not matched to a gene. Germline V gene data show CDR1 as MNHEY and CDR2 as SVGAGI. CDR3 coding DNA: TGTGCCAGCAGACGAGAGGACAGGGCCTACGAGCAGTACTTC. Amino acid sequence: CASRREDRAYEQYF.

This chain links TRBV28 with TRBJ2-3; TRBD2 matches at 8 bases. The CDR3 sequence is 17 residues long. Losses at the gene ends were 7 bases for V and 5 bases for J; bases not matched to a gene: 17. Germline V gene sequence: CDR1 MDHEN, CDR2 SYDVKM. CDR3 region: CASTPGSAGGRGDTQYF. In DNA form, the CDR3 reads TGTGCCAGCACCCCGGGGTCCGCGGGGGGCCGGGGAGATACGCAGTATTTT.

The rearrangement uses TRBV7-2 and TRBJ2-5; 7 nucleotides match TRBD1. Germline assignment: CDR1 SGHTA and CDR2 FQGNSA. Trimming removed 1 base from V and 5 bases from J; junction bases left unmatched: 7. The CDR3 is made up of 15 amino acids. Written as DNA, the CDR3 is TGTGCCAGCAGCTTAGGAGGGGGCAGCGAGGAGACCCAGTACTTC. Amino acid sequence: CASSLGGGSEETQYF.

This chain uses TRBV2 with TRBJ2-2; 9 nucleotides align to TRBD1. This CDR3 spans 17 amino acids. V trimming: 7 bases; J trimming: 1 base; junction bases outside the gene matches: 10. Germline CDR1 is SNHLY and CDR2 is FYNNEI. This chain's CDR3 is CASNGDRVSGNTGELFF. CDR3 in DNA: TGTGCCAGCAATGGGGACAGGGTTAGCGGGAACACCGGGGAGCTGTTTTTT.

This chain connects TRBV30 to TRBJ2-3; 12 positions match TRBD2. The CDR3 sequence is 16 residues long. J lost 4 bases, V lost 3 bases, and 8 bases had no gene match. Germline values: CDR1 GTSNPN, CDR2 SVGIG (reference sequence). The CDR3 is CAWSPNRLAGADTQYF. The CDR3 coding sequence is TGTGCCTGGAGCCCGAACCGACTAGCGGGGGCAGATACGCAGTATTTT.

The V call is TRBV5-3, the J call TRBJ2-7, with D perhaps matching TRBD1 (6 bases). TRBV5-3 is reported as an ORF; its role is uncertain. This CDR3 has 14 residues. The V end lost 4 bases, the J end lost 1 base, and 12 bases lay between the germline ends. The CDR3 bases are TGTGCCAGAAGCCTCGGACAGCTTTCCTACGAGCAGTACTTC. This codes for CARSLGQLSYEQYF.

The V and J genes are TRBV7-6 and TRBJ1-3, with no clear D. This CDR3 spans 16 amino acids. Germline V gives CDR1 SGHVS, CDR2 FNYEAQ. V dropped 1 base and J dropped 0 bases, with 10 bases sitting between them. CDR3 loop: CASSLGRLPSGNTIYF. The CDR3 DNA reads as TGTGCCAGCAGCTTAGGGAGACTGCCCTCTGGAAACACCATATATTTT.

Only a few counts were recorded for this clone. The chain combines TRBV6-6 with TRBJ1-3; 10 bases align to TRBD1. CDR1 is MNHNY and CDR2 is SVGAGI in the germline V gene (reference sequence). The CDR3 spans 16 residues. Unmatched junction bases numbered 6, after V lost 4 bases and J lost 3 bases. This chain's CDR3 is CASSSTDRGNGNTIYF. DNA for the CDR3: TGTGCCAGCAGTTCCACGGACAGGGGGAATGGAAACACCATATATTTT.

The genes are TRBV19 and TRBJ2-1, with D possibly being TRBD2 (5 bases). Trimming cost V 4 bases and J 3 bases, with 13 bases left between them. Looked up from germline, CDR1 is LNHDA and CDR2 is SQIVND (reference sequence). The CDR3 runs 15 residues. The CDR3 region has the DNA TGTGCCAGTAGTACGGGAATGATTCACTACAATGAGCAGTTCTTC. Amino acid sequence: CASSTGMIHYNEQFF. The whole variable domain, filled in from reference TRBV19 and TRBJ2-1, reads DGGITQSPKYLFRKEGQNVTLSCEQNLNHDAMYWYRQDPGQGLRLIYYSQIVNDFQKGDIAEGYSVSREKKESFPLTVTSAQKNPTAFYLCASSTGMIHYNEQFFGPGTRLTVL.